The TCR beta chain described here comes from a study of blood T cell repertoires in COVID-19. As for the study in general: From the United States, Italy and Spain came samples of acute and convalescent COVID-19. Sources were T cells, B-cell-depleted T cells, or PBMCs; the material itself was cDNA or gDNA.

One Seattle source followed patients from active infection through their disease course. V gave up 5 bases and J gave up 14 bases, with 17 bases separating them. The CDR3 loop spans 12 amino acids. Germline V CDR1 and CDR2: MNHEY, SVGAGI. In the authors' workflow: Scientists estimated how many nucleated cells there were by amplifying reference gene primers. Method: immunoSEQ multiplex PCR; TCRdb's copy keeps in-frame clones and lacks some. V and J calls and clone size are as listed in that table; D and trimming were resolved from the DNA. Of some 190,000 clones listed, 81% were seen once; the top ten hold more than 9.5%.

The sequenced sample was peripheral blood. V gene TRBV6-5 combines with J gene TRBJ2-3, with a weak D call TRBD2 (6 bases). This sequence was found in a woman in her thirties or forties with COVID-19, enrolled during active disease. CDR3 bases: TGTGCCAGCAGTACCACTAGCCCACCTGCGTATTTT. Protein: CASSTTSPPAYF.